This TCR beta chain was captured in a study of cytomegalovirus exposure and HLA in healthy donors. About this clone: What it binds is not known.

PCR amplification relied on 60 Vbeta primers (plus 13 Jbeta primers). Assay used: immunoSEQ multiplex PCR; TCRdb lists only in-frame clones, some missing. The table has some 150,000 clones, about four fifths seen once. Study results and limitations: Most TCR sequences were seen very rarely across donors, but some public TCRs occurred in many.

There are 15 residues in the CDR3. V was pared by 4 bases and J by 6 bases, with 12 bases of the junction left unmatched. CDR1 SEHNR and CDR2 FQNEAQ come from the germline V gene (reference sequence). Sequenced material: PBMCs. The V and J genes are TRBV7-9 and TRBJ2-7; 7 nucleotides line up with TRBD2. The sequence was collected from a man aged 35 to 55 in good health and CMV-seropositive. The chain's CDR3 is CASSSPGTTHGEQYF. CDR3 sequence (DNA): TGTGCCAGCAGCTCGCCCGGGACTACGCACGGCGAGCAGTACTTC.